This paragraph reports one T cell receptor (beta chain). The target antigen is unknown. Among the roughly 120 subjects of the validation cohort, separate from the roughly 670-subject first cohort, were the donors. The source of the sample is a study of cytomegalovirus exposure and HLA in healthy donors. Points from the study as a whole: Some 150 TCR beta chains were listed as cytomegalovirus-associated.

This table comes from immunoSEQ multiplex PCR, and its TCRdb copy is limited to in-frame clones, with some not included. Among around 200,000 clones listed, 80% to 85% were seen once. CDR3 length: 15 residues. With 3 bases removed from V and 6 bases from J, the gap between germline ends came to 17 bases. CDR1 is MNHNS and CDR2 is SASEGT in the germline V gene. Sequencing input: PBMCs. J is TRBJ1-2 and V is TRBV6-1; a possible D gene is TRBD1 (5 bases). The receptor comes from a woman younger than 30 in good health and CMV-seropositive. CDR3 nucleotide sequence: TGTGCCAGCAGTGAGGGGCGAGGAACCGCGCATGGCTACACCTTC. Translating gives CASSEGRGTAHGYTF.